This TCR beta chain is from a study of identical twins. The CDR3 consists of 14 residues. V gave up 0 bases and J gave up 3 bases, with 8 bases separating them. Germline V CDR1 and CDR2: SGDLS, YYNGEE. TCRdb redid the calling of the 5' RACE reads with MiXCR, one entry per CDR3 protein. The sample has about 470,000 distinct CDR3 sequences; 20% to 25% are singletons. These data were likewise used in another study, on T cells expressing NK-cell markers.

The origin of this receptor is a woman younger than 30 in good health. The sample taken for sequencing was CD4+ T cells sorted from blood. This chain uses TRBV9 with TRBJ2-3; tentatively, D is TRBD2 (5 bases). CDR3 loop: CASSVARVTDTQYF. The CDR3 nucleotides read TGTGCCAGCAGCGTAGCGAGGGTTACAGATACGCAGTATTTT.